These 27 T cell receptor beta chains were sequenced from one sample in a study of cytomegalovirus exposure and HLA in healthy donors. Vbeta (60) and Jbeta (13) primers were used in the PCR. Sequencing was performed with immunoSEQ multiplex PCR; in TCRdb, only in-frame clones are kept and a portion is missing. Among roughly 99,000 clones listed, 82% were seen once. The sequenced material came from PBMCs. Receptors were obtained from a young man in good health and CMV-seropositive.

The chain recombines TRBV27 with TRBJ1-1; unclear D gene. V gave up 4 bases and J gave up 0 bases, with 9 bases separating them. Looked up from germline, CDR1 is MNHEY and CDR2 is SMNVEV (reference sequence). This CDR3 is 14 amino acids long. The CDR3 nucleotides read TGTGCCAGCAGTTCAGGTCTGCTGAACACTGAAGCTTTCTTT. This encodes CASSSGLLNTEAFF.

The chain carries TRBV5-6 and TRBJ2-7; D is possibly TRBD2 (7 bases). V lost 5 bases to trimming and J lost 3 bases, with 12 bases between them. The CDR3 extends over 13 amino acids. The germline V gene encodes CDR1 SGHDT and CDR2 YYEEEE. The CDR3: CASSRGGSYEQYF. The CDR3 bases are TGTGCCAGCAGTAGGGGGGGGAGCTACGAGCAGTACTTC.

The rearrangement joins TRBV7-9 to TRBJ1-1; D ambiguous. Trimming took 11 bases from V and 1 from J, leaving 8 bases between them. In germline, CDR1 is SEHNR, CDR2 FQNEAQ (reference sequence). The CDR3 consists of 11 residues. CDR3 coding DNA: TGTGCCGCGGGCACGAACACTGAAGCTTTCTTT. Translating it yields CAAGTNTEAFF.

The chain is built from TRBV5-1 and TRBJ2-7; TRBD1 aligns across 8 bases. Germline lookup yields CDR1 SGHRS and CDR2 YFSETQ. The CDR3 extends over 14 amino acids. V dropped 4 bases and J dropped 5; count of bases not matched to a gene: 8. The CDR3 reads CASSHNRGSHEQYF. The CDR3 DNA follows: TGCGCCAGCAGCCATAACAGGGGGAGCCACGAGCAGTACTTC.

CDR3: CASSQEAVISYEQYF. CDR3 DNA: TGCGCCAGCAGCCAAGAGGCGGTAATATCCTACGAGCAGTACTTC. J is TRBJ2-7 and V is TRBV4-1, with no clear D. The CDR3 spans 15 residues. Trimming stripped 0 bases from V and 1 base from J, with 10 bases between. CDR1 and CDR2 (germline): MGHRA, YSYEKL.

The chain combines TRBV13 with TRBJ2-3, with 7 nucleotides matching TRBD2. This CDR3 has 16 amino acids. The V and J ends lost 3 bases and 0 bases, in that order; junction bases with no gene match: 6. The germline CDR1 and CDR2 sequences are PRHDT and FYEKMQ (reference sequence). The CDR3 DNA reads TGTGCCAGCAGCTTCCGACTAGCCTTAAGCACAGATACGCAGTATTTT. This translates into CASSFRLALSTDTQYF.

The chain carries TRBV9 and TRBJ2-2; the D gene is possibly TRBD1 (6 bases). Germline-derived CDR1 and CDR2 are SGDLS and YYNGEE. This CDR3 is built from 16 residues. V was shortened by 1 base and J by 4 bases, with 14 bases between the two germline ends. For the CDR3, the DNA is TGTGCCAGCAGCGTACTCTCAGGGGAAGGCACCGGGGAGCTGTTTTTT. This encodes CASSVLSGEGTGELFF.

The gene calls are TRBV5-1 and TRBJ2-2; D call uncertain. The germline CDR1 and CDR2 sequences are SGHRS and YFSETQ. There are 13 residues in the CDR3. The ends were cut back, 9 bases at V and 0 bases at J, with 9 bases in the middle. The CDR3: CATIDTNTGELFF. In DNA, the CDR3 is TGCGCCACCATAGACACGAACACCGGGGAGCTGTTTTTT.

There are a few counts of this clone. The V and J genes are TRBV21-1 and TRBJ2-2; TRBD2 is the table's D call and was not checked against the DNA. TRBV21-1 represents a pseudogene. This CDR3 has 17 residues. The CDR3 sequence: CASSTFTSGASPGELFF. CDR3 in DNA: TGTGCCAGCAGCACGTTTACTAGCGGGGCCTCCCCCGGGGAGCTGTTTTTT.

The rearrangement uses TRBV6-5 and TRBJ1-1; weak D call: TRBD1 (6 bases). With 6 bases removed from V and 3 bases from J, the gap between germline ends came to 17 bases. The CDR3 covers 15 residues. CDR1 and CDR2 (germline): MNHEY, SVGAGI. Written as DNA, the CDR3 is TGTGCCAGCAGCTCACAAGGGGGATGGGACACTGAAGCTTTCTTT. Translation: CASSSQGGWDTEAFF.

The V call is TRBV29-1, the J call TRBJ1-2, with TRBD1 matching over 7 bases. The CDR3 spans 11 residues. Trimming at V came to 6 bases and at J to 6 bases, leaving 4 bases not matched to a gene. Germline lookup yields CDR1 SQVTM and CDR2 ANQGSEA. CDR3 sequence reads: CSVDREDGYTF. CDR3 coding DNA: TGCAGCGTCGACAGGGAGGATGGCTACACCTTC.

The CDR3 sequence: CASSQTSGVAGELFF. Written as DNA, the CDR3 is TGTGCCAGCAGTCAAACTAGCGGGGTAGCCGGGGAGCTGTTTTTT. The chain recombines TRBV6-5 with TRBJ2-2, with TRBD2 matching 10 bases. V lost 5 bases, J lost 6 bases, and 6 bases stayed unmatched. Germline values: CDR1 MNHEY, CDR2 SVGAGI. The CDR3 has 15 residues.

This chain joins TRBV2 and TRBJ2-5; 8 bases are shared with TRBD1. The CDR3 totals 13 residues. V was pared by 7 bases and J by 2 bases, with 3 bases of the junction left unmatched. Germline-derived CDR1 and CDR2 are SNHLY and FYNNEI. The CDR3: CASTHRGQETQYF. CDR3 in DNA: TGTGCCAGCACCCACAGGGGGCAAGAGACCCAGTACTTC.

The CDR3 here is CASSYANQPQHF. The DNA of the CDR3 is TGTGCCAGCAGTTACGCGAATCAGCCCCAGCATTTT. The chain joins TRBV6-5 to TRBJ1-5; D ambiguous. The CDR3 consists of 12 residues. The germline V and J ends were trimmed by 2 bases and 4 bases, with 3 bases remaining between them. Germline V gene lookup returns CDR1 MNHEY and CDR2 SVGAGI.

This chain uses TRBV7-2 with TRBJ1-1; 7 nucleotides line up with TRBD1. The CDR3 contains 16 residues. Germline loops: CDR1 SGHTA, CDR2 FQGNSA. Trimming at V came to 9 bases and at J to 2 bases, leaving 15 bases not matched to a gene. Written as DNA, the CDR3 is TGTGCCAGTATGTTGACAGGGAAAGTCTCAAACACTGAAGCTTTCTTT. As protein: CASMLTGKVSNTEAFF. Complete variable domain (other parts from reference TRBV7-2 and TRBJ1-1): GAGVSQSPSNKVTEKGKDVELRCDPISGHTALYWYRQSLGQGLEFLIYFQGNSAPDKSGLPSDRFSAERTGGSVSTLTIQRTQQEDSAVYLCASMLTGKVSNTEAFFGQGTRLTVV.

This chain uses TRBV9 with TRBJ1-1; the D is unclear. The CDR3 length is 14 residues. CDR1 is SGDLS, CDR2 YYNGEE, per germline. With 0 bases removed from V and 0 bases from J, the gap between germline ends came to 6 bases. The CDR3 sequence: CASSVDRMNTEAFF. The CDR3 DNA sequence: TGTGCCAGCAGCGTAGACAGAATGAACACTGAAGCTTTCTTT. Based on the CDR3 plus reference TRBV9 and TRBJ1-1, the full variable domain is DSGVTQTPKHLITATGQRVTLRCSPRSGDLSVYWYQQSLDQGLQFLIQYYNGEERAKGNILERFSAQQFPDLHSELNLSSLELGDSALYFCASSVDRMNTEAFFGQGTRLTVV.

The CDR3: CASSLTRAGGTDTQYF. The CDR3 DNA reads as TGTGCCAGCAGCTTAACCCGCGCGGGGGGCACAGATACGCAGTATTTT. The V and J genes are TRBV5-5 and TRBJ2-3, with 7 bases identical to TRBD2. The CDR3 sequence is 16 residues long. The germline V gene encodes CDR1 SGHKS and CDR2 YYEKEE (reference sequence). With V trimmed by 2 bases and J by 1 base, 7 bases remained unmatched.

The V gene is TRBV10-1, the J gene TRBJ2-3; 8 bases are a match to TRBD2. Per the germline V gene, CDR1 is WNHNN and CDR2 is SYGVQD (reference sequence). The CDR3 consists of 14 residues. V gave up 10 bases and J gave up 1 base; unmatched junction bases: 7. The CDR3 region is CATQLAARTDTQYF. CDR3 DNA sequence: TGCGCCACCCAACTAGCGGCCCGCACAGATACGCAGTATTTT.

The CDR3 bases are TGTGCCAGCTCACCCGGCAGGACAGATACGCAGTATTTT. This sequence encodes CASSPGRTDTQYF. The rearrangement joins TRBV18 to TRBJ2-3; D call uncertain. The germline CDR1 and CDR2 sequences are KGHSH and LQKENI. The CDR3 has 13 amino acids. The germline V and J ends were trimmed by 3 bases and 3 bases, with 7 bases remaining between them.

The rearrangement joins TRBV13 to TRBJ2-1; 9 nucleotides match TRBD2. Germline V CDR1 and CDR2: PRHDT, FYEKMQ (reference sequence). V trimming: 1 base; J trimming: 4 bases; junction bases outside the gene matches: 8. The CDR3 is 17 amino acids. CDR3 amino acids: CASSLESLAGKYNEQFF. The DNA of the CDR3 is TGTGCCAGCAGCTTAGAGTCCCTAGCGGGGAAGTACAATGAGCAGTTCTTC. Based on the CDR3 plus reference TRBV13 and TRBJ2-1, the full variable domain is AAGVIQSPRHLIKEKRETATLKCYPIPRHDTVYWYQQGPGQDPQFLISFYEKMQSDKGSIPDRFSAQQFSDYHSELNMSSLELGDSALYFCASSLESLAGKYNEQFFGPGTRLTVL.

The chain employs TRBV6-1 and TRBJ1-6; D is possibly TRBD1 (5 bases). Germline CDR1 MNHNS, CDR2 SASEGT. The CDR3 is 14 amino acids. Trimming pared 5 bases from V and 9 bases from J, leaving 14 bases between. CDR3 region: CASSSTGPTSPLHF. The DNA of the CDR3 is TGTGCCAGCAGTAGTACAGGACCTACTTCACCCCTCCACTTT.

This clone was counted a single time. V and J are TRBV2 and TRBJ1-2, with D maybe TRBD1 (6 bases). The CDR3 contains 15 residues. V was cut by 6 bases and J by 0 bases, with 14 bases left in between. Germline CDR1 is SNHLY and CDR2 is FYNNEI. The chain's CDR3 is CASSQNRVTNYGYTF. The DNA of the CDR3 is TGTGCCAGCAGCCAAAACAGGGTTACTAACTATGGCTACACCTTC. The full variable domain, in which reference TRBV2 and TRBJ1-2 provide the parts outside the CDR3, is EPEVTQTPSHQVTQMGQEVILRCVPISNHLYFYWYRQILGQKVEFLVSFYNNEISEKSEIFDDQFSVERPDGSNFTLKIRSTKLEDSAMYFCASSQNRVTNYGYTFGSGTRLTVV.

The V and J genes are TRBV19 and TRBJ1-2; 7 nucleotides line up with TRBD1. The CDR3 is made up of 16 amino acids. Per the germline V gene, CDR1 is LNHDA and CDR2 is SQIVND (reference sequence). J was trimmed by 4 bases and V by 5 bases; bases with no gene match: 13. CDR3 residues: CASSLPKDRVGYGYTF. Here the CDR3 DNA reads TGTGCCAGTAGTCTCCCCAAAGACAGGGTTGGCTATGGCTACACCTTC.

Here the CDR3 reads CASSQVGQGATGELFF. The DNA for the CDR3 is TGTGCCAGCAGCCAAGTGGGACAGGGCGCCACCGGGGAGCTGTTTTTT. V and J are TRBV14 and TRBJ2-2; 9 bases are shared with TRBD1. Germline V gene sequence: CDR1 SGHDN, CDR2 FVKESK. The ends lost 1 base at V and 4 bases at J; junction bases unmatched: 4. The CDR3 runs 16 residues.

The J gene is TRBJ1-5, the V gene TRBV5-1, with unresolved D. The CDR3 contains 14 residues. CDR1 is SGHRS, CDR2 YFSETQ, per germline. Trimming left V 0 bases short and J 7 bases short, with 11 bases between. CDR3 amino acids: CASSLAPGGQPQHF. Written as DNA, the CDR3 is TGCGCCAGCAGCTTGGCACCCGGCGGGCAGCCCCAGCATTTT. The whole variable domain, filled in from reference TRBV5-1 and TRBJ1-5, reads KAGVTQTPRYLIKTRGQQVTLSCSPISGHRSVSWYQQTPGQGLQFLFEYFSETQRNKGNFPGRFSGRQFSNSRSEMNVSTLELGDSALYLCASSLAPGGQPQHFGDGTRLSIL.

The V call is TRBV25-1, the J call TRBJ1-4; D unclear. V was cut by 2 bases and J by 2 bases, with 15 bases left in between. The CDR3 sequence is 17 residues long. The germline gives CDR1 MGHDK, CDR2 SYGVNS. CDR3 sequence reads: CASSEGSGWYTNEKLFF. The CDR3 coding sequence is TGTGCCAGCAGTGAAGGTAGCGGATGGTACACTAATGAAAAACTGTTTTTT.

The rearrangement links TRBV2 to TRBJ1-4; 7 bases are shared with TRBD1. The junction had 14 bases not matched to a gene; V was cut back by 7 bases and J by 6 bases. Germline V lookup: CDR1 SNHLY, CDR2 FYNNEI. This CDR3 has 16 amino acids. In nucleotides, the CDR3 is TGTGCCAGCACCCTAAATGGTAGGGGGCAAGATGAAAAACTGTTTTTT. Its protein is CASTLNGRGQDEKLFF.